The T cell receptor (beta chain) described here comes from a study of preoperative IRX-2 immunotherapy in early breast cancer. Treatment described: preoperative locoregional IRX-2 cytokine immunotherapy. V lost 9 bases and J lost 5, with 14 bases in between. Germline-derived CDR1 and CDR2 are MDHEN and SYDVKM. The length of the CDR3 is 14 residues. Some clones are missing from TCRdb's copy, which holds only in-frame ones; the method was immunoSEQ multiplex PCR. The sample contains roughly 99,000 clones, approximately 90% of which appear only once. Sequences were derived from tumor tissue, sampled after IRX-2 immunotherapy. The sequence was obtained from a human donor with breast cancer. The V call is TRBV28, the J call TRBJ1-6; perhaps TRBD1 as D (6 bases). This chain's CDR3 is CASWDTLNNSPLHF. CDR3 coding DNA: TGTGCCAGTTGGGACACCCTTAATAATTCACCCCTCCACTTT.